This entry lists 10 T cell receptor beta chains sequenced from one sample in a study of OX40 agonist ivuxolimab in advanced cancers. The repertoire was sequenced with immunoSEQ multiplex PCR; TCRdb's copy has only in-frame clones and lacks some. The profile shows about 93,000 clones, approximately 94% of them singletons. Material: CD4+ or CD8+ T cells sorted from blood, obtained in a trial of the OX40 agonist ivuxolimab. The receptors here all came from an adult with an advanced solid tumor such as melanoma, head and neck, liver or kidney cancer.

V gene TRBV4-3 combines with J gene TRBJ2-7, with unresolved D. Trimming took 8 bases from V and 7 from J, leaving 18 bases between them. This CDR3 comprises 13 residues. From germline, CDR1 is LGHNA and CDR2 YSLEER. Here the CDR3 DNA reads TGCGCCAGCGCACTGGGCATGGGCCAGGAGCAGTACTTC. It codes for CASALGMGQEQYF.

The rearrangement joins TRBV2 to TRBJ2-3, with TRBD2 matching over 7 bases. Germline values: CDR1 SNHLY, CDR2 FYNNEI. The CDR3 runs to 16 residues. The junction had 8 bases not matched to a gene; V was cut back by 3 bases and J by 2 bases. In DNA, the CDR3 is TGTGCCAGCAGTGACCCCCCGGGGGGATACACAGATACGCAGTATTTT. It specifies CASSDPPGGYTDTQYF. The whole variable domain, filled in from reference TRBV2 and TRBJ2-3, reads EPEVTQTPSHQVTQMGQEVILRCVPISNHLYFYWYRQILGQKVEFLVSFYNNEISEKSEIFDDQFSVERPDGSNFTLKIRSTKLEDSAMYFCASSDPPGGYTDTQYFGPGTRLTVL.

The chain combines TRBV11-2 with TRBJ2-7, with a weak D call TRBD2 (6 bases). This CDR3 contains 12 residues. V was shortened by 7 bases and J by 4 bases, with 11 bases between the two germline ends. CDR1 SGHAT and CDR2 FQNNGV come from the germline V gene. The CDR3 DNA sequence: TGTGCCAGCACCCTGGGGGGTTACGAGCAGTACTTC. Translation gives CASTLGGYEQYF. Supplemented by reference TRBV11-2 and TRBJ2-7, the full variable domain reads EAGVAQSPRYKIIEKRQSVAFWCNPISGHATLYWYQQILGQGPKLLIQFQNNGVVDDSQLPKDRFSAERLKGVDSTLKIQPAKLEDSAVYLCASTLGGYEQYFGPGTRLTVT.

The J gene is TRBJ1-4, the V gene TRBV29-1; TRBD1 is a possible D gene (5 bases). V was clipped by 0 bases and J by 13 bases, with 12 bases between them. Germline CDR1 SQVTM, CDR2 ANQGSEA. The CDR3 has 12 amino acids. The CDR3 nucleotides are TGCAGCGTTGAAGAGGGGGGGAGAGGACTGTTTTTT. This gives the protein CSVEEGGRGLFF.

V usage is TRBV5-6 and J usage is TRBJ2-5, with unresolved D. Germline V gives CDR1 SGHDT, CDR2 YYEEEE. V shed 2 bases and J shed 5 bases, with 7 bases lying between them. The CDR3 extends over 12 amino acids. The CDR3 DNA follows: TGTGCCAGCAGCTTAGGGCCGGAGACCCAGTACTTC. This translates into CASSLGPETQYF. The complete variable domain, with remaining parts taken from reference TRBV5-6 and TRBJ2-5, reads DAGVTQSPTHLIKTRGQQVTLRCSPKSGHDTVSWYQQALGQGPQFIFQYYEEEERQRGNFPDRFSGHQFPNYSSELNVNALLLGDSALYLCASSLGPETQYFGPGTRLLVL.

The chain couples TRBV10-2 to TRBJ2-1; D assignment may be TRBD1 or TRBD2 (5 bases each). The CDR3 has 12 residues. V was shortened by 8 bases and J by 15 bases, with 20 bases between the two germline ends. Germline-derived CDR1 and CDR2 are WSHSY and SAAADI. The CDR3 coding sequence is TGCGCCAGCGACTCCGGGACCGAGATGGGGTTCTTC. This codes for CASDSGTEMGFF.

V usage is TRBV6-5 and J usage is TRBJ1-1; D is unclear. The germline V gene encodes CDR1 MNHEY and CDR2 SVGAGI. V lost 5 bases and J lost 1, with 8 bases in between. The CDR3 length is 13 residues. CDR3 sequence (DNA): TGTGCCAGCAGTATGGGAGAGAACACTGAAGCTTTCTTT. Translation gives CASSMGENTEAFF.

CDR3 DNA: TGCAGCGTTGGGGGGGACACCGGGGAGCTGTTTTTT. This encodes CSVGGDTGELFF. The chain is built from TRBV29-1 and TRBJ2-2, with a weak D call TRBD2 (6 bases). There are 12 residues in the CDR3. V lost 4 bases and J 3 bases, leaving 6 bases between the germline ends. The V gene's germline CDR1 is SQVTM and CDR2 ANQGSEA.

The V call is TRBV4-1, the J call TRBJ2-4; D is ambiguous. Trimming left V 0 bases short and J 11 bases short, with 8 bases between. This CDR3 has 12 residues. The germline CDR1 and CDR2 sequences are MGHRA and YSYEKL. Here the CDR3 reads CASSQDRIFQYF. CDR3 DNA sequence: TGCGCCAGCAGCCAAGATCGAATATTTCAGTACTTC.

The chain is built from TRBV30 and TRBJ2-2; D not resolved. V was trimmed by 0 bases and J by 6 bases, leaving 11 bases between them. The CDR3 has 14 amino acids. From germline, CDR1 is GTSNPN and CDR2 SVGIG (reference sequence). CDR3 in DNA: TGTGCCTGGAGTGTACTAACGACGCCCGGGGAGCTGTTTTTT. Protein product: CAWSVLTTPGELFF.